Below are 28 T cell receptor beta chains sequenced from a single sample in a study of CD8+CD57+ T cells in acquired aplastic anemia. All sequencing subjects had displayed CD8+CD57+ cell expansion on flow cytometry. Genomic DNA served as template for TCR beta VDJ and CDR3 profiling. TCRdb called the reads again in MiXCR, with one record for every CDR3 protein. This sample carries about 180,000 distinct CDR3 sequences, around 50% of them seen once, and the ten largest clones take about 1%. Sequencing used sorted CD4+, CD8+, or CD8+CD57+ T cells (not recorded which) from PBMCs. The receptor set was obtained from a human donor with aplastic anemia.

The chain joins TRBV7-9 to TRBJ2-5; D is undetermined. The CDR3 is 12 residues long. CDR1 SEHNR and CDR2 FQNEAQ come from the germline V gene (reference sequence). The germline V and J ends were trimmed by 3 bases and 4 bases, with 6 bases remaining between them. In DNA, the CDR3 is TGTGCCAGCAGCTTCTTTGGAGAGACCCAGTACTTC. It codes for CASSFFGETQYF.

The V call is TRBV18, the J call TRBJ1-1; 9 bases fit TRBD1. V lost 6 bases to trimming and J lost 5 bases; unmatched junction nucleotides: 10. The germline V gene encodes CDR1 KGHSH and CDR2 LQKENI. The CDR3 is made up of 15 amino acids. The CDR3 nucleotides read TGTGCCAGCTCGCCGACAGGGGGTCGTGAGACTGAAGCTTTCTTT. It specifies CASSPTGGRETEAFF.

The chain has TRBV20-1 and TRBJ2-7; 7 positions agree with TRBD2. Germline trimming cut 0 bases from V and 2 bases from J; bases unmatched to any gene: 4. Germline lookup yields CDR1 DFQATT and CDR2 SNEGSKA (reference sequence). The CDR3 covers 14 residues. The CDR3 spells CSARDSGLAYEQYF. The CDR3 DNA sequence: TGCAGTGCTAGAGATAGCGGGTTAGCCTACGAGCAGTACTTC.

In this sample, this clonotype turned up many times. The DNA of the CDR3 is TGCGCCAGCAGCCCCGGACAGGGGGACTCACCCCTCCACTTT. Translation: CASSPGQGDSPLHF. The rearrangement links TRBV4-3 to TRBJ1-6; 10 bases map to TRBD1. V was clipped by 4 bases and J by 10 bases; unmatched bases: 4. In germline, CDR1 is LGHNA, CDR2 YSLEER. The CDR3 covers 14 residues.

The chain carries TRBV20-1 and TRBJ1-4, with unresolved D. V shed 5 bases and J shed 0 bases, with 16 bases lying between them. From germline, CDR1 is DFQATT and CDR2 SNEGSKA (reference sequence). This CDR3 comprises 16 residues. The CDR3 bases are TGCAGTGCTTGGGTGGGAGATAAAACAACTAATGAAAAACTGTTTTTT. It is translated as CSAWVGDKTTNEKLFF.

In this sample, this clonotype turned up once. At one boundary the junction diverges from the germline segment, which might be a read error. This CDR3 reads CASSQVSGREILTGDTIYF. The DNA for the CDR3 is TGTGCCAGCAGCCAAGTTTCGGGGAGGGAGATCCTAACTGGAGACACCATATATTTT. The chain couples TRBV14 to TRBJ1-3, with D hard to call. Per the germline V gene, CDR1 is SGHDN and CDR2 is FVKESK. The CDR3 is made up of 19 amino acids.

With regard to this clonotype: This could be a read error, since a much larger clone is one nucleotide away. CDR3 in amino acids: CASSLVEKDTQYF. The CDR3, as DNA: TGCGCCAGCAGCTTGGTCGAGAAGGATACGCAGTATTTT. The V gene is TRBV5-1, the J gene TRBJ2-3, with D uncertain. CDR1 is SGHRS, CDR2 YFSETQ, per germline. V was shortened by 0 bases and J by 6 bases, with 8 bases between the two germline ends. This CDR3 is 13 amino acids long.

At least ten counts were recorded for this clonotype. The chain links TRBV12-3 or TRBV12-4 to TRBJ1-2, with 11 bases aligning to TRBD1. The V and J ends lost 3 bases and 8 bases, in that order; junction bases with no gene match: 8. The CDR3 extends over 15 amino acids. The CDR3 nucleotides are TGTGCCAGCAGTTTCCGGGACAGGGGGGGAAGAGGCTACACCTTC. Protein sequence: CASSFRDRGGRGYTF.

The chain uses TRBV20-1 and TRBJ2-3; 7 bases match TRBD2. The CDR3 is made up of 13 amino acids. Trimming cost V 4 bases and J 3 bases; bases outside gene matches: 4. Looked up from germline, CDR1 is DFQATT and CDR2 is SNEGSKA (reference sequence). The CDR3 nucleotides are TGCAGTGCTACTGGGGGGGATACAGATACGCAGTATTTT. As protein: CSATGGDTDTQYF.

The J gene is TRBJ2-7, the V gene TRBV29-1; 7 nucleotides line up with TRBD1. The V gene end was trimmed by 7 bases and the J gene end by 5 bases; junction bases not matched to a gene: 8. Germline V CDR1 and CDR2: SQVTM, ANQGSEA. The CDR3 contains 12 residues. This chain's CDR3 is CSAVGTADEQYF. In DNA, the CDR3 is TGCAGCGCGGTAGGGACAGCGGACGAGCAGTACTTC.

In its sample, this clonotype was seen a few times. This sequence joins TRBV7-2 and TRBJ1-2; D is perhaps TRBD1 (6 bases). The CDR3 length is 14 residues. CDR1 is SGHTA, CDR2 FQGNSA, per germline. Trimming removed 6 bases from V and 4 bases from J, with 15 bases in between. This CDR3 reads CASSPGGAGYGYTF. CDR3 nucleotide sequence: TGTGCCAGCAGTCCGGGGGGGGCTGGCTATGGCTACACCTTC.

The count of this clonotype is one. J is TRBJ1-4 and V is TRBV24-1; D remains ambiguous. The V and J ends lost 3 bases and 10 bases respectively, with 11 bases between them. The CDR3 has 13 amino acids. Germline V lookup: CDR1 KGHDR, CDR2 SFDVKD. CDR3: CATSDGQDGKLFF. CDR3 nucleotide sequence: TGTGCCACCAGTGATGGGCAGGATGGAAAACTGTTTTTT.

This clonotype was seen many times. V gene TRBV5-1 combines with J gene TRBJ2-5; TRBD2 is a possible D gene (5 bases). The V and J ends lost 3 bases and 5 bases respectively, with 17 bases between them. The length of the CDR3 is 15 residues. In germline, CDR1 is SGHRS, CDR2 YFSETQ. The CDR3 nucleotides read TGCGCCAGCAGCTCAACACCAAACACGGGGGAGACCCAGTACTTC. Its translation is CASSSTPNTGETQYF.

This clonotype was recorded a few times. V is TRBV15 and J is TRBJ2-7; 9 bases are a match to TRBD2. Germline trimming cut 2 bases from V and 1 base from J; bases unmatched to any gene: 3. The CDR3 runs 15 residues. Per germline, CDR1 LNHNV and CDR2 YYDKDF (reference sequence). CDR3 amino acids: CATSRLTSGSYEQYF. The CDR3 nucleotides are TGTGCCACCAGCAGATTAACTAGCGGGTCCTACGAGCAGTACTTC.

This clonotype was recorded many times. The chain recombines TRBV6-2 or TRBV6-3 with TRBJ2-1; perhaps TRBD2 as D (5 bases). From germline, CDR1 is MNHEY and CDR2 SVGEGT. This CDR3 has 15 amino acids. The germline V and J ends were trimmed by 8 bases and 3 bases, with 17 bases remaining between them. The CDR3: CASLGNGVNYNEQFF. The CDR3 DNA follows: TGTGCCAGCTTGGGGAACGGGGTGAACTACAATGAGCAGTTCTTC.

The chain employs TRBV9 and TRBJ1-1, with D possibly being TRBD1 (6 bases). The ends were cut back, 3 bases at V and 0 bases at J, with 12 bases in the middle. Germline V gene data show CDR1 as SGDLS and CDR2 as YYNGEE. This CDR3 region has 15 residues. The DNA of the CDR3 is TGTGCCAGCAGCGGGGGGGCCAACATGAACACTGAAGCTTTCTTT. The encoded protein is CASSGGANMNTEAFF.

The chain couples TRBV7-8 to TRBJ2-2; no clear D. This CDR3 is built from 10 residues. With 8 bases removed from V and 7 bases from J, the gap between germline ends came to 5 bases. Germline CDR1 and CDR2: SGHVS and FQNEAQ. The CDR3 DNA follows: TGTGCCAGCCCCAACGGGGAGCTGTTTTTT. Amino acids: CASPNGELFF.

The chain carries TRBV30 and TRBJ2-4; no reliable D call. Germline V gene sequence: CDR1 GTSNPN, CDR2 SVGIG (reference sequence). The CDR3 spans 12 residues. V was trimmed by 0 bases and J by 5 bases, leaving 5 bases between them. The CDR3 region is CAWSVSENIQYF. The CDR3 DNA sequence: TGTGCCTGGAGTGTGAGTGAAAACATTCAGTACTTC.

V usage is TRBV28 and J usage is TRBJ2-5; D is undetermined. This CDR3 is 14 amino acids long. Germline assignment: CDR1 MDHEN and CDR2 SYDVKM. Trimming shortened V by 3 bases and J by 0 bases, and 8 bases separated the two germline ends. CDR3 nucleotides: TGTGCCAGCAGTTTTATCAGTTACCAAGAGACCCAGTACTTC. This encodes CASSFISYQETQYF.

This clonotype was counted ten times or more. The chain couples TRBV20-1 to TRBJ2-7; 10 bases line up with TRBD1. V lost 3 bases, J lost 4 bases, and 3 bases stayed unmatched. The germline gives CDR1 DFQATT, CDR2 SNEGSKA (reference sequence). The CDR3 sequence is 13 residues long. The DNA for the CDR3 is TGCAGTGCTAGGGGGACAGGGGAGTACGAGCAGTACTTC. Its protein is CSARGTGEYEQYF.

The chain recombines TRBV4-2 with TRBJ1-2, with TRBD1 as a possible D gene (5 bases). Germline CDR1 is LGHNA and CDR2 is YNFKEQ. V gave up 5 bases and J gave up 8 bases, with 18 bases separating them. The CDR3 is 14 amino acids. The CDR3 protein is CASSSTGTVAGYTF. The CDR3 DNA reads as TGTGCCAGCAGCTCTACCGGGACGGTGGCGGGCTACACCTTC.

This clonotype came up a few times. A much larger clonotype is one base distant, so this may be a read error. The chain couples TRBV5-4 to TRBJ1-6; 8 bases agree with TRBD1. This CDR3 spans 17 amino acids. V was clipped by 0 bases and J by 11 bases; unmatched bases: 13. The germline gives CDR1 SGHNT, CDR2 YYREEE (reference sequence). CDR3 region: CASSLGGTGLIGPPLHF. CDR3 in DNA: TGTGCCAGCAGCTTGGGGGGGACAGGCCTGATTGGTCCACCCCTCCACTTT.

CDR3 nucleotide sequence: TGCGCCAGCAGTGGGGGGCGCGGTTCACCCCTCCACTTT. This encodes CASSGGRGSPLHF. The genes are TRBV10-2 and TRBJ1-6, with a tentative D call TRBD1 (6 bases). There are 13 residues in the CDR3. The germline gives CDR1 WSHSY, CDR2 SAAADI. Trimming stripped 4 bases from V and 9 bases from J, with 10 bases between.

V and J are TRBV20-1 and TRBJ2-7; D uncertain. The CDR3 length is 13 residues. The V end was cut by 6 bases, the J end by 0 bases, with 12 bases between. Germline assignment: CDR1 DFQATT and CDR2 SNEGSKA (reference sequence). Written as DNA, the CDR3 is TGCAGTGCCTCGCCGGGCCACTCCTACGAGCAGTACTTC. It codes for CSASPGHSYEQYF.

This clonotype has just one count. The CDR3 loop is CASSLGRVGEAFF. The CDR3 nucleotides read TGTGCCAGCAGCTTGGGAAGGGTGGGTGAAGCTTTCTTT. V is TRBV7-9 and J is TRBJ1-1; no firm D call. CDR1 SEHNR and CDR2 FQNEAQ come from the germline V gene (reference sequence). V was shortened by 3 bases and J by 7 bases, with 12 bases between the two germline ends. This CDR3 region has 13 residues.

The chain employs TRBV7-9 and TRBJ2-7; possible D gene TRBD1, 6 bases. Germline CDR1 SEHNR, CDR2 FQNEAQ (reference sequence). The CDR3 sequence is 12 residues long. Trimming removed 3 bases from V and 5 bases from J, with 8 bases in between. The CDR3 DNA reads TGTGCCAGCAGCTTCGGACAGAACGAGCAGTACTTC. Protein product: CASSFGQNEQYF.

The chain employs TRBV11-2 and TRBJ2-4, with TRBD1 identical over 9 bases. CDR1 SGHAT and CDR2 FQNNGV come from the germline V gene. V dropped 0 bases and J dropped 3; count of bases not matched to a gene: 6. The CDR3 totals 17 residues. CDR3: CASSLDPGQGSKNIQYF. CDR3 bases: TGTGCCAGCAGCTTAGATCCGGGACAGGGAAGCAAAAACATTCAGTACTTC.

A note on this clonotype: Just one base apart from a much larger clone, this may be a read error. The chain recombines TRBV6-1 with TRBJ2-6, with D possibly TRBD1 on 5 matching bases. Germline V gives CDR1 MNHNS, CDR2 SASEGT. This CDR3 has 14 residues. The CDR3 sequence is CASSPSLGANVPTF. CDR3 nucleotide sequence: TGTGCCAGCAGTCCGAGCCTTGGGGCCAACGTCCCGACTTTC.